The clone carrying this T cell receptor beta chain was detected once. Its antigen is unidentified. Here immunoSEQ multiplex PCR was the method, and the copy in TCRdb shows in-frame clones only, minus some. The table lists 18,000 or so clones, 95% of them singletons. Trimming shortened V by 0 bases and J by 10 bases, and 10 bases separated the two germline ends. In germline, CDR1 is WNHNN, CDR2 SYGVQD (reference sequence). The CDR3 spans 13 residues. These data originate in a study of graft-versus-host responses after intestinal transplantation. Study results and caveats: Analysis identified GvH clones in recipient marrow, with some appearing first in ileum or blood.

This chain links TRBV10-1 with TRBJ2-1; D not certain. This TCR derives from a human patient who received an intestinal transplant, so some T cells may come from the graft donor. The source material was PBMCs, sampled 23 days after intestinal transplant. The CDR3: CASSESPEREQFF. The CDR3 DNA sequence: TGCGCCAGCAGTGAGTCGCCCGAGAGGGAGCAGTTCTTC.